This T cell receptor beta chain was sequenced for a study of blood T cell repertoires in COVID-19. Study summary: There were acute and convalescent COVID-19 samples, and they came from the United States, Italy and Spain. In each case, the material was cDNA or gDNA derived from T cells, B-cell-depleted T cells, or PBMCs.

Under the authors' procedure: Researchers report that nucleated cell counts were estimated from reference gene primer amplification. Here immunoSEQ multiplex PCR was the method, and the copy in TCRdb shows in-frame clones only, minus some. The D gene and trimming were derived from the DNA, and the V and J assignments and clone size from that table. Seen here are around 700,000 clones, about 87% observed once, and the top ten hold roughly 0.25%. The CDR3 loop spans 18 amino acids. Germline lookup yields CDR1 SNHLY and CDR2 FYNNEI. J lost 4 bases, V lost 2 bases, and 10 bases had no gene match. The source material was peripheral blood. The origin of this receptor is a woman between 18 and 29 years old with acute or convalescent COVID-19. This chain joins TRBV2 and TRBJ2-3; 12 positions agree with TRBD2. The CDR3 region is CASSERPLAGGDADTQYF. In DNA form, the CDR3 reads TGTGCCAGCAGTGAACGTCCCCTAGCGGGGGGGGACGCAGATACGCAGTATTTT.